These T cell receptor beta chains were read from a single sample in a study of identical twins. Each CDR3 protein is one row after TCRdb ran MiXCR on the 5' RACE reads. The data contain 200,000 to 250,000 distinct CDR3 sequences, 10% to 15% of them seen just once; the ten biggest clones take up 3.5% to 5%. This same sample was also taken into another study, of yellow fever vaccine responses in identical twins.

Sample: memory (CD45RO+) T cells sorted from blood. Receptor source: a woman younger than 30 in good health. CDR3s include the opening cysteine and the closing phenylalanine or tryptophan. Each record gives: D gene, V gene, clone size, J gene, CDR3 protein, CDR3 DNA. The D gene is left open where the match is weak. The size of a clone is reported for some rows only, either as once, few or many, or as a class for expanded clones.

d_gene: .; v_gene: TRBV12-3/TRBV12-4; abundance: few; j_gene: TRBJ2-3; CDR3aa: CASSIERGDTQYF; CDR3nt: TGTGCCAGCAGTATTGAAAGGGGCGATACGCAGTATTTT
d_gene: .; v_gene: TRBV2; abundance: .; j_gene: TRBJ2-2; CDR3aa: CASSEVAANTGELFF; CDR3nt: TGTGCCAGCAGTGAAGTAGCGGCGAACACCGGGGAGCTGTTTTTT
d_gene: .; v_gene: TRBV5-6; abundance: few; j_gene: TRBJ2-5; CDR3aa: CASSPQAGMVETQYF; CDR3nt: TGTGCCAGCAGCCCGCAGGCCGGGATGGTGGAGACCCAGTACTTC
d_gene: TRBD1; v_gene: TRBV24-1; abundance: .; j_gene: TRBJ1-5; CDR3aa: CATGTDSNQPQHF; CDR3nt: TGTGCCACCGGGACAGATAGCAATCAGCCCCAGCATTTT
d_gene: .; v_gene: TRBV7-3; abundance: .; j_gene: TRBJ2-2; CDR3aa: CASGRSNTGELFF; CDR3nt: TGTGCCAGCGGACGATCGAACACCGGGGAGCTGTTTTTT
d_gene: .; v_gene: TRBV28; abundance: few; j_gene: TRBJ2-1; CDR3aa: CASSSQVTLNNEQFF; CDR3nt: TGTGCCAGCAGTTCCCAAGTGACTCTCAACAATGAGCAGTTCTTC
d_gene: TRBD2; v_gene: TRBV20-1; abundance: many; j_gene: TRBJ2-5; CDR3aa: CSARDRGLAGVKTQYF; CDR3nt: TGCAGTGCTAGAGACCGGGGACTAGCGGGAGTGAAGACCCAGTACTTC
d_gene: .; v_gene: TRBV20-1; abundance: .; j_gene: TRBJ2-7; CDR3aa: CSAAPPSISYEQYF; CDR3nt: TGCAGTGCCGCTCCCCCTTCCATCTCCTACGAGCAGTACTTC
d_gene: .; v_gene: TRBV3-1; abundance: few; j_gene: TRBJ2-1; CDR3aa: CASSQEHEQFF; CDR3nt: TGTGCCAGCAGCCAAGAACATGAGCAGTTCTTC
d_gene: .; v_gene: TRBV21-1; abundance: .; j_gene: TRBJ2-1; CDR3aa: CASSPTLLSYNEQFF; CDR3nt: TGTGCCAGCAGCCCAACGCTACTCTCCTACAATGAGCAGTTCTTC
d_gene: TRBD1; v_gene: TRBV5-1; abundance: .; j_gene: TRBJ1-1; CDR3aa: CASCFQGAGSNTEAFF; CDR3nt: TGCGCCAGCTGCTTCCAGGGGGCGGGTTCGAACACTGAAGCTTTCTTT
d_gene: TRBD1; v_gene: TRBV7-9; abundance: .; j_gene: TRBJ1-2; CDR3aa: CASSLAGTGHYGYTF; CDR3nt: TGTGCCAGCAGTCTAGCCGGGACAGGACACTATGGCTACACCTTC
d_gene: TRBD1; v_gene: TRBV5-1; abundance: .; j_gene: TRBJ2-5; CDR3aa: CASSFFPGGHQETQYF; CDR3nt: TGCGCCAGCAGCTTTTTCCCAGGGGGCCACCAAGAGACCCAGTACTTC
d_gene: .; v_gene: TRBV2; abundance: few; j_gene: TRBJ1-5; CDR3aa: CASGPPNQPQHF; CDR3nt: TGTGCCAGTGGACCCCCTAATCAGCCCCAGCATTTT
d_gene: .; v_gene: TRBV6-4; abundance: few; j_gene: TRBJ2-3; CDR3aa: CASSEVITDTQYF; CDR3nt: TGTGCCAGCAGTGAGGTTATCACAGATACGCAGTATTTT
d_gene: TRBD1; v_gene: TRBV3-1; abundance: .; j_gene: TRBJ2-7; CDR3aa: CASSHRTGLIYEQYF; CDR3nt: TGTGCCAGCAGCCATCGGACAGGCCTAATATACGAGCAGTACTTC
d_gene: TRBD1; v_gene: TRBV20-1; abundance: .; j_gene: TRBJ2-7; CDR3aa: CSAETGTGFLYEQYF; CDR3nt: TGCAGTGCTGAAACCGGGACAGGTTTTCTCTACGAGCAGTACTTC
d_gene: .; v_gene: TRBV7-2; abundance: .; j_gene: TRBJ2-5; CDR3aa: CASSLGLVRETQYF; CDR3nt: TGTGCCAGCAGCTTAGGCTTAGTGAGGGAGACCCAGTACTTC
d_gene: .; v_gene: TRBV6-5; abundance: few; j_gene: TRBJ1-4; CDR3aa: CASSPRSDSLNEKLFF; CDR3nt: TGTGCCAGCAGTCCCCGGTCGGACAGCCTTAATGAAAAACTGTTTTTT
d_gene: TRBD1; v_gene: TRBV29-1; abundance: few; j_gene: TRBJ2-1; CDR3aa: CSAEGQGYNEQFF; CDR3nt: TGCAGCGCCGAGGGACAGGGGTACAATGAGCAGTTCTTC
d_gene: TRBD1; v_gene: TRBV12-3/TRBV12-4; abundance: many; j_gene: TRBJ1-3; CDR3aa: CASSRTGTRNTIYF; CDR3nt: TGTGCCAGCAGCAGGACAGGGACAAGAAACACCATATATTTT
d_gene: .; v_gene: TRBV6-1; abundance: .; j_gene: TRBJ1-4; CDR3aa: CASSELASGYLQDEKLFF; CDR3nt: TGTGCCAGCAGTGAATTGGCGTCAGGGTACCTCCAAGATGAAAAACTGTTTTTT
d_gene: .; v_gene: TRBV6-6; abundance: .; j_gene: TRBJ2-7; CDR3aa: CASNGINEQYF; CDR3nt: TGTGCCAGCAACGGTATCAACGAGCAGTACTTC
d_gene: .; v_gene: TRBV3-1; abundance: .; j_gene: TRBJ2-6; CDR3aa: CASSQGSSSGANVLTF; CDR3nt: TGTGCCAGCAGCCAAGGAAGTAGCTCTGGGGCCAACGTCCTGACTTTC